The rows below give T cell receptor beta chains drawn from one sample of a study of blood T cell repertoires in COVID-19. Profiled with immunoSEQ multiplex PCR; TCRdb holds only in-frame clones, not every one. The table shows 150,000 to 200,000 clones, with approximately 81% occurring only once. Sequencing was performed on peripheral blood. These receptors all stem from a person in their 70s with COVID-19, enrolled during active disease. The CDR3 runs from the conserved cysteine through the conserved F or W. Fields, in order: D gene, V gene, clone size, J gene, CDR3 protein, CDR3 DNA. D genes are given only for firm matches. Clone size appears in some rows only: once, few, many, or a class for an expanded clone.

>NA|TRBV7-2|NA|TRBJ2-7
CASSPGSYEQYF
TGTGCCAGCAGCCCGGGCTCCTACGAGCAGTACTTC
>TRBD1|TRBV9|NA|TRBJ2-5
CASSRDRGFQETQYF
TGTGCCAGCAGCCGGGACAGGGGATTTCAAGAGACCCAGTACTTC
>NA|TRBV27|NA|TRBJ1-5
CASSVWGGMDQPQHF
TGTGCCAGCAGTGTATGGGGGGGCATGGATCAGCCCCAGCATTTT
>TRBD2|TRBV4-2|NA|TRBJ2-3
CASSPNPGLASTDTQYF
TGTGCCAGCAGCCCTAACCCGGGACTAGCAAGCACAGATACGCAGTATTTT
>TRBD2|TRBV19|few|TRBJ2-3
CASSIAGGITDTQYF
TGTGCCAGTAGTATAGCGGGAGGGATCACAGATACGCAGTATTTT
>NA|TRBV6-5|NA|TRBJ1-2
CASNQFYGYTF
TGTGCCAGCAACCAGTTCTATGGCTACACCTTC
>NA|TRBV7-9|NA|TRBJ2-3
CASSSIGTDTQYF
TGTGCCAGCAGCTCAATAGGCACAGATACGCAGTATTTT
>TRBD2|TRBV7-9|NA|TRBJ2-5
CASSNRVDLVSTSGRFEETQYF
TGTGCCAGCAGCAACAGGGTTGATCTCGTTTCTACTAGCGGGAGGTTTGAAGAGACCCAGTACTTC
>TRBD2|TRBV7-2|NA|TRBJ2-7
CASSLELTSGLSSYEQYF
TGTGCCAGCAGCTTAGAGTTAACTAGCGGCTTAAGCTCCTACGAGCAGTACTTC
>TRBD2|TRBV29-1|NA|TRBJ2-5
CSVEQGGETQYF
TGCAGCGTTGAACAGGGAGGGGAGACCCAGTACTTC
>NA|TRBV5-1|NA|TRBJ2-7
CASSFGQSYEQYF
TGCGCCAGCAGCTTCGGACAGAGCTACGAGCAGTACTTC
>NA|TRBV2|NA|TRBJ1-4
CASSEGSGYNEKLFF
TGTGCCAGCAGTGAAGGGTCAGGGTATAATGAAAAACTGTTTTTT
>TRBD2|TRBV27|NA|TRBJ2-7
CASSLSIGTSGYEQYF
TGTGCCAGCAGTTTATCGATCGGGACTAGCGGGTACGAGCAGTACTTC
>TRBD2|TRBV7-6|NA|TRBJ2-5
CASSLGSGGAFGETQYF
TGTGCCAGCAGCTTAGGTAGCGGGGGGGCGTTTGGTGAGACCCAGTACTTC
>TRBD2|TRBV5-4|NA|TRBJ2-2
CASSLSGVLTGELFF
TGTGCCAGCAGCTTAAGCGGGGTACTCACCGGGGAGCTGTTTTTT
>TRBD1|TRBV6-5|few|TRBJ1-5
CASRTDRGNQPQHF
TGTGCCAGCAGAACCGACAGGGGCAATCAGCCCCAGCATTTT
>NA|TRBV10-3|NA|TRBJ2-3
CAICSARTDTQYF
TGTGCCATCTGCAGCGCCCGCACAGATACGCAGTATTTT
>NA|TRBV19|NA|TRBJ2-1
CASSWSGATTYNEQFF
TGTGCCAGTAGTTGGTCCGGAGCTACCACCTACAATGAGCAGTTCTTC
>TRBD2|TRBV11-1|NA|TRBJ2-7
CASSLGSGSPAYEQYF
TGTGCCAGCAGCTTGGGGAGCGGGAGCCCCGCTTACGAGCAGTACTTC
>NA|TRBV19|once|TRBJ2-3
CASRTTGAGTQYF
TGTGCCAGTAGGACCACTGGAGCTGGTACGCAGTATTTT
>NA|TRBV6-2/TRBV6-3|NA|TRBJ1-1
CASSYRGAGNTEAFF
TGTGCCAGCAGTTACCGCGGGGCGGGGAACACTGAAGCTTTCTTT
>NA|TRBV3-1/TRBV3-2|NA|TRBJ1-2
CASSHGTQAAGGYTF
TGTGCCAGCAGCCATGGGACACAGGCCGCGGGTGGCTACACCTTC
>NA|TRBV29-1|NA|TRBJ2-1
CSVPRGTHDEQFF
TGCAGCGTACCCAGGGGAACGCACGATGAGCAGTTCTTC
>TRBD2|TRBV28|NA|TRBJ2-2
CASRASGSHTGELFF
TGTGCCAGCCGAGCTAGCGGTAGTCACACCGGGGAGCTGTTTTTT
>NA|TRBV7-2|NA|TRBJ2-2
CASRSGTIVGELFF
TGTGCCAGCAGATCCGGGACAATTGTCGGGGAGCTGTTTTTT
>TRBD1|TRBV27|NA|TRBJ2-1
CASREQGVVNEQFF
TGTGCCAGCAGGGAGCAGGGGGTGGTCAATGAGCAGTTCTTC
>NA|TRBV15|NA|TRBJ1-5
CATSKDLGSNVKPQHF
TGTGCCACCAGCAAAGATCTGGGGAGTAATGTTAAGCCCCAGCATTTT
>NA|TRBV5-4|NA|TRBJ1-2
CASSLGSRGYTF
TGTGCCAGCAGCTTGGGGTCCAGGGGCTACACCTTC
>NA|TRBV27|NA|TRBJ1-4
CASSPLRGGSNEKLFF
TGTGCCAGCAGCCCTTTGCGCGGGGGATCAAATGAAAAACTGTTTTTT
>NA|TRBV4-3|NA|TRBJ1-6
CASSQDTSRILSPLHF
TGCGCCAGCAGCCAAGATACGTCTAGGATCCTTTCACCCCTCCACTTT
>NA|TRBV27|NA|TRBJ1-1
CASSSLGGNTEAFF
TGTGCCAGCAGTTCTCTAGGGGGGAACACTGAAGCTTTCTTT
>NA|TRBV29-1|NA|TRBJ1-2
CSVEDQGSGGYTF
TGCAGCGTTGAAGATCAGGGGTCGGGAGGCTACACCTTC
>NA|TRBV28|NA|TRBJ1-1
CASSIYREDTEAFF
TGTGCCAGCAGTATTTACAGGGAAGACACTGAAGCTTTCTTT
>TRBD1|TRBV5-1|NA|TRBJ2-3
CASSPQGAGDTQYF
TGCGCCAGCAGTCCACAGGGGGCGGGAGATACGCAGTATTTT
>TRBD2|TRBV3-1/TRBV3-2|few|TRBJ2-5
CASSPLHLAGGMSFGETQYF
TGTGCCAGCAGCCCCCTGCATCTAGCGGGGGGGATGAGTTTTGGAGAGACCCAGTACTTC
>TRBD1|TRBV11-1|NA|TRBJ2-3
CASSQNLGQSTDTQYF
TGTGCCAGCAGCCAGAACTTGGGACAGAGCACAGATACGCAGTATTTT
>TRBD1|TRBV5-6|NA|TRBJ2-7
CASSLIDRDRAREQYF
TGTGCCAGCAGCTTAATAGATCGGGACAGAGCTAGGGAGCAGTACTTC
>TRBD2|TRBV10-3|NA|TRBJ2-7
CAIGRERGEQYF
TGTGCCATCGGGAGGGAGAGGGGCGAGCAGTACTTC
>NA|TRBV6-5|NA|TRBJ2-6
CASKTGPGANVLTF
TGTGCCAGCAAAACAGGTCCCGGGGCCAACGTCCTGACTTTC
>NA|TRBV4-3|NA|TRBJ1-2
CASSREGRSYGYTF
TGCGCCAGCAGCCGAGAGGGCAGATCCTATGGCTACACCTTC
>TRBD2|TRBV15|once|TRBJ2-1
CATSRGLPSGGAYEQFF
TGTGCCACCAGCAGAGGTCTCCCTAGCGGGGGGGCGTATGAGCAGTTCTTC
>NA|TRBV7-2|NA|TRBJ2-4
CASSLGPGVAKNIQYF
TGTGCCAGCAGCTTGGGGCCAGGGGTAGCCAAAAACATTCAGTACTTC
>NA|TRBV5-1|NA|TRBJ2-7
CASSFDEGEQYF
TGCGCCAGCAGCTTCGATGAGGGCGAGCAGTACTTC
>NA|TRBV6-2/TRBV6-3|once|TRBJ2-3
CASSWTAAFTDTQYF
TGTGCCAGCAGTTGGACAGCGGCCTTCACAGATACGCAGTATTTT
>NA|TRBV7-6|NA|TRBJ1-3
CASSLAGADSGNTIYF
TGTGCCAGCAGCTTAGCGGGGGCAGACTCTGGAAACACCATATATTTT
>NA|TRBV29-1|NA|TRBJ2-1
CSVEPPGWDEQFF
TGCAGCGTTGAACCCCCAGGGTGGGATGAGCAGTTCTTC
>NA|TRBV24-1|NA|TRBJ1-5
CATARGSGQPQHF
TGTGCCACCGCCAGGGGCTCGGGTCAGCCCCAGCATTTT
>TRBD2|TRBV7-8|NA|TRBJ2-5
CASSLASGRAGETQYF
TGTGCCAGCAGCTTAGCCAGCGGGAGGGCCGGAGAGACCCAGTACTTC
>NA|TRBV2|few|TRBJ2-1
CASSGGQYNEQFF
TGTGCCAGCAGTGGCGGACAGTACAATGAGCAGTTCTTC
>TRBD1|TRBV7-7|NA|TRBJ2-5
CASSLQGAQEETQYF
TGTGCCAGCAGCTTACAGGGGGCGCAGGAGGAGACCCAGTACTTC
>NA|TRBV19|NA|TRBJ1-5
CASSIGGAVVSNQPQHF
TGTGCCAGTAGTATCGGGGGAGCGGTTGTTAGCAATCAGCCCCAGCATTTT
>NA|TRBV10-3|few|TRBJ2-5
CAISAGYQETQYF
TGTGCCATCAGTGCAGGTTACCAAGAGACCCAGTACTTC
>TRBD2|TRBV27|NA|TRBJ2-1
CASSSWRGGTYNEQFF
TGTGCCAGCAGTTCGTGGCGGGGGGGCACATACAATGAGCAGTTCTTC
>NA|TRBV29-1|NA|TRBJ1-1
CSAPVIRGNTEAFF
TGCAGCGCCCCGGTGATAAGAGGGAACACTGAAGCTTTCTTT
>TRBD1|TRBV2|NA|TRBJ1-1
CASIIQGLTEAFF
TGTGCCAGCATTATACAGGGGCTAACTGAAGCTTTCTTT
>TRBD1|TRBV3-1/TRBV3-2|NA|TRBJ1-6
CASSQVFGTAAVTLHF
TGTGCCAGCAGCCAAGTATTTGGGACAGCAGCGGTAACCCTCCACTTT
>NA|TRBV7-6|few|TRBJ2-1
CASSSSGTSSSYNEQFF
TGTGCCAGCAGCTCCTCTGGGACATCAAGCTCCTACAATGAGCAGTTCTTC